Presented here are 30 T cell receptor beta chains from one specimen sequenced in a study of radiation and T cells in renal cell carcinoma. As to time point: blood 4 weeks post-SBRT, at nephrectomy. The treatment here: 15 Gy SBRT to primary tumor, nephrectomy 4 weeks later. Sequencing was performed with immunoSEQ multiplex PCR; in TCRdb, only in-frame clones are kept and a portion is missing. Among 150,000 to 200,000 clones listed, roughly 90% were seen once. Material: blood, obtained from a patient whose treatment included radiotherapy and nephrectomy. The receptors originated from a woman between 50 and 59 years old with renal cell carcinoma.

This clone was observed a single time. The chain recombines TRBV10-3 with TRBJ2-7, with TRBD2 matching over 8 bases. The CDR3 runs 15 residues. Germline CDR1 reads ENHRY; CDR2 reads SYGVKD. Unmatched junction bases numbered 9, after V lost 3 bases and J lost 5 bases. The CDR3 nucleotides are TGTGCCATCAGTGAACGGACCGGGACTAGTAACGAGCAGTACTTC. Encoded protein: CAISERTGTSNEQYF.

The chain joins TRBV6-1 to TRBJ1-4, with 7 bases that match TRBD1. This CDR3 is 15 amino acids long. V shed 6 bases and J 5 bases; nucleotides not matched to a gene: 9. Germline-derived CDR1 and CDR2 are MNHNS and SASEGT. The CDR3 loop reads CASSGGRTGNEKLFF. CDR3 nucleotide sequence: TGTGCCAGCAGCGGGGGTCGGACAGGAAATGAAAAACTGTTTTTT.

The CDR3 region has the DNA TGTGCCAGCAGCGTCCTGGGCAGGGGGACCGGGGAGCTGTTTTTT. Protein product: CASSVLGRGTGELFF. The V gene is TRBV7-3, the J gene TRBJ2-2; TRBD1 matches 7 bases. The CDR3 has 15 residues. Per the germline V gene, CDR1 is SGHTA and CDR2 is FQGTGA. Trimming took 5 bases from V and 5 from J; bases not matched to a gene: 8.

The genes are TRBV6-1 and TRBJ1-2, with D hard to call. This CDR3 is 13 amino acids long. The germline gives CDR1 MNHNS, CDR2 SASEGT. With 5 bases removed from V and 2 bases from J, the gap between germline ends came to 9 bases. The CDR3 coding sequence is TGTGCCAGCAGTCTCGAGGGAAACTATGGCTACACCTTC. This gives the protein CASSLEGNYGYTF.

This clone was detected only a few times. This sequence joins TRBV4-1 and TRBJ2-7; 7 bases map to TRBD2. The CDR3 covers 15 residues. Germline CDR1 reads MGHRA; CDR2 reads YSYEKL. Trimming cost V 5 bases and J 0 bases; bases outside gene matches: 7. This CDR3 reads CASSSETSVSYEQYF. CDR3 sequence (DNA): TGCGCCAGCAGCTCGGAAACTAGCGTCTCCTACGAGCAGTACTTC.

The CDR3 region has the DNA TGCAGCGTTAGCGCCGGAACGAACACCGGGGAGCTGTTTTTT. Amino acid sequence: CSVSAGTNTGELFF. The genes are TRBV29-1 and TRBJ2-2, with D unclear. Deletions cut 5 bases from V and 0 bases from J, with 10 bases between. Germline values: CDR1 SQVTM, CDR2 ANQGSEA. The CDR3 consists of 14 residues.

J is TRBJ2-3 and V is TRBV4-2; 10 nucleotides line up with TRBD2. The germline V gene has CDR1 LGHNA and CDR2 YNFKEQ. The CDR3 runs to 19 residues. V shed 4 bases and J 3 bases; nucleotides not matched to a gene: 16. The chain's CDR3 is CASSPTPAGGATLTDTQYF. The CDR3, as DNA: TGTGCCAGCAGCCCGACCCCAGCGGGGGGGGCCACGTTAACAGATACGCAGTATTTT.

The sample holds one count of this clone. This sequence joins TRBV19 and TRBJ2-1; the D is unclear. The CDR3 extends over 13 amino acids. V lost 3 bases and J 7 bases, leaving 10 bases between the germline ends. CDR1 LNHDA and CDR2 SQIVND come from the germline V gene (reference sequence). The CDR3 reads CASSIPQLNEQFF. CDR3 in DNA: TGTGCCAGTAGTATTCCACAGCTTAATGAGCAGTTCTTC.

J is TRBJ2-7 and V is TRBV7-3, with D tentatively TRBD1 or TRBD2 (5 bases each). V lost 2 bases to trimming and J lost 2 bases, with 19 bases between them. The CDR3 runs 17 residues. Germline V lookup: CDR1 SGHTA, CDR2 FQGTGA. In DNA form, the CDR3 reads TGTGCCAGCAGCTTACAACTCCTGGGCGAGGGACCCTACGAGCAGTACTTC. Amino acids: CASSLQLLGEGPYEQYF.

This clone has just a few counts. The genes are TRBV10-2 and TRBJ2-7; D remains ambiguous. The V and J ends lost 1 base and 2 bases respectively, with 15 bases between them. Germline CDR1 is WSHSY and CDR2 is SAAADI. CDR3 length equals 16 residues. The CDR3 loop reads CASSEWASGRPYEQYF. Here the CDR3 DNA reads TGCGCCAGCAGTGAGTGGGCTTCAGGTCGTCCCTACGAGCAGTACTTC.

This CDR3 reads CASSQGQGVFNEQYF. The CDR3 nucleotides are TGCGCCAGCAGCCAAGGCCAGGGGGTTTTTAACGAGCAGTACTTC. The chain has TRBV4-3 and TRBJ2-7, with TRBD1 identical over 7 bases. Germline V gives CDR1 LGHNA, CDR2 YSLEER. CDR3 length: 15 amino acids. V was clipped by 1 base and J by 5 bases; unmatched bases: 8.

V and J are TRBV6-6 and TRBJ1-5; TRBD1 is a possible D gene (5 bases). Per germline, CDR1 MNHNY and CDR2 SVGAGI (reference sequence). The CDR3 has 15 residues. V was clipped by 6 bases and J by 5 bases, with 17 bases between them. This chain's CDR3 is CASRAQDTLDQPQHF. For the CDR3, the DNA is TGTGCCAGCAGAGCCCAGGACACCTTAGATCAGCCCCAGCATTTT.

The J gene is TRBJ2-7, the V gene TRBV2; D ambiguous. The CDR3 length is 13 residues. Trimming shortened V by 7 bases and J by 3 bases, and 13 bases separated the two germline ends. The V gene's germline CDR1 is SNHLY and CDR2 FYNNEI. The CDR3 sequence is CASKAQASYEQYF. The CDR3 DNA reads TGTGCCAGCAAAGCCCAGGCGAGCTACGAGCAGTACTTC.

The chain carries TRBV10-2 and TRBJ2-5; D not resolved. Germline V CDR1 and CDR2: WSHSY, SAAADI. V shed 3 bases and J shed 4 bases, with 9 bases lying between them. The CDR3 is 13 residues long. The CDR3 is CASSERARETQYF. Here the CDR3 DNA reads TGCGCCAGCAGTGAAAGAGCGAGAGAGACCCAGTACTTC.

The rearrangement joins TRBV5-6 to TRBJ1-4; possibly TRBD1 for D (6 bases). Trimming removed 2 bases from V and 5 bases from J, with 13 bases in between. CDR3 length: 15 residues. In germline, CDR1 is SGHDT, CDR2 YYEEEE. The CDR3 DNA is TGTGCCAGCAGCTTTAGGACAGACTCGAATGAAAAACTGTTTTTT. It is translated as CASSFRTDSNEKLFF.

The genes are TRBV5-1 and TRBJ2-7; TRBD2 matches at 11 bases. Trimming removed 1 base from V and 3 bases from J; junction bases left unmatched: 6. Germline V gives CDR1 SGHRS, CDR2 YFSETQ. The CDR3 consists of 16 residues. CDR3 residues: CASSLSLAGGFYEQYF. The CDR3 region has the DNA TGCGCCAGCAGCTTGTCCCTAGCGGGGGGTTTCTACGAGCAGTACTTC.

V usage is TRBV7-2 and J usage is TRBJ2-7; TRBD2 agrees at 7 bases. This CDR3 has 13 amino acids. Trimming took 4 bases from V and 3 from J; bases not matched to a gene: 3. Germline-derived CDR1 and CDR2 are SGHTA and FQGNSA. The CDR3 DNA sequence: TGTGCCAGCAGCTCGGGGGGACTCTACGAGCAGTACTTC. This translates into CASSSGGLYEQYF.

This chain joins TRBV7-2 and TRBJ2-3, with a possible D match to TRBD2 (6 bases). V lost 3 bases to trimming and J lost 1 base, with 11 bases between them. CDR3 length: 15 residues. From germline, CDR1 is SGHTA and CDR2 FQGNSA. Written as DNA, the CDR3 is TGTGCCAGCAGCTTCCGCGGGGCAGGCACAGATACGCAGTATTTT. It is translated as CASSFRGAGTDTQYF.

The gene calls are TRBV7-9 and TRBJ2-7; no definite D call. The V and J ends lost 5 bases and 2 bases respectively, with 7 bases between them. CDR3 length: 12 amino acids. CDR1 SEHNR and CDR2 FQNEAQ come from the germline V gene (reference sequence). The CDR3 nucleotides read TGTGCCAGCAGCCCGACAACCTACGAGCAGTACTTC. Protein: CASSPTTYEQYF.

This clone was counted once. The rearrangement uses TRBV19 and TRBJ1-5; 12 bases line up with TRBD1. Germline V gene sequence: CDR1 LNHDA, CDR2 SQIVND (reference sequence). CDR3 length equals 14 residues. V shed 8 bases and J 7 bases; nucleotides not matched to a gene: 6. This chain's CDR3 is CASGTGGVGQPQHF. DNA of the CDR3: TGTGCCAGTGGGACAGGGGGCGTCGGGCAGCCCCAGCATTTT.

In its sample, this clone was seen once. The rearrangement uses TRBV14 and TRBJ2-5, with D maybe TRBD1 (6 bases). V was pared by 6 bases and J by 2 bases, with 10 bases between. The length of the CDR3 is 13 residues. CDR1 and CDR2 (germline): SGHDN, FVKESK. This CDR3 is CASSMRGQETQYF. The CDR3, as DNA: TGTGCCAGCAGTATGAGGGGGCAAGAGACCCAGTACTTC.

J is TRBJ2-2 and V is TRBV6-5; D tentatively reads TRBD1 or TRBD2 (5 bases each). The CDR3 length is 15 residues. Germline lookup yields CDR1 MNHEY and CDR2 SVGAGI. V was cut by 7 bases and J by 10 bases, with 22 bases left in between. The CDR3, as DNA: TGTGCCAGCAAAAGCAGGGCAGGGACGAAACCGGAGCTGTTTTTT. Residues: CASKSRAGTKPELFF.

The gene calls are TRBV13 and TRBJ2-3; D is unclear. The CDR3 spans 13 residues. The germline V gene encodes CDR1 PRHDT and CDR2 FYEKMQ (reference sequence). V dropped 5 bases and J dropped 2 bases, with 8 bases sitting between them. The CDR3 spells CASSPRPTDTQYF. The CDR3 DNA reads as TGTGCCAGCAGCCCCCGGCCCACAGATACGCAGTATTTT.

V is TRBV5-6 and J is TRBJ1-2; D might be TRBD1 (5 bases). Germline V lookup: CDR1 SGHDT, CDR2 YYEEEE. V was cut by 0 bases and J by 7 bases, with 7 bases left in between. This CDR3 has 12 amino acids. The chain's CDR3 is CASSLAGFGYTF. As DNA, the CDR3 is TGTGCCAGCAGCTTGGCAGGGTTTGGCTACACCTTC.

V gene TRBV15 combines with J gene TRBJ2-4, with 10 bases matching TRBD1. This CDR3 comprises 17 residues. Germline V CDR1 and CDR2: LNHNV, YYDKDF (reference sequence). V lost 7 bases, J lost 2 bases, and 11 bases stayed unmatched. CDR3 in amino acids: CATNTAGTGVTKNIQYF. DNA of the CDR3: TGTGCCACCAACACCGCCGGGACAGGGGTCACCAAAAACATTCAGTACTTC.

This clone was picked up a small number of times. The V and J genes are TRBV15 and TRBJ2-5; the match to TRBD2 covers 10 bases. V was clipped by 5 bases and J by 2 bases; unmatched bases: 8. In germline, CDR1 is LNHNV, CDR2 YYDKDF (reference sequence). This CDR3 is 16 amino acids long. CDR3 nucleotides: TGTGCCACCAGCTGGGGTCTAGCGGGGGAACAAGAGACCCAGTACTTC. The encoded protein is CATSWGLAGEQETQYF.

The chain recombines TRBV9 with TRBJ2-2; D unresolved. The CDR3 extends over 13 amino acids. The germline V gene has CDR1 SGDLS and CDR2 YYNGEE. Trimming stripped 2 bases from V and 2 bases from J, with 4 bases between. The CDR3 reads CASSVTNTGELFF. As DNA, the CDR3 is TGTGCCAGCAGCGTTACTAACACCGGGGAGCTGTTTTTT. The whole variable domain, remainder taken from reference TRBV9 and TRBJ2-2, is DSGVTQTPKHLITATGQRVTLRCSPRSGDLSVYWYQQSLDQGLQFLIQYYNGEERAKGNILERFSAQQFPDLHSELNLSSLELGDSALYFCASSVTNTGELFFGEGSRLTVL.

The chain couples TRBV11-2 to TRBJ2-7; D is ambiguous. Trimming took 1 base from V and 2 from J, leaving 6 bases between them. CDR3 length: 13 residues. In germline, CDR1 is SGHAT, CDR2 FQNNGV. The DNA for the CDR3 is TGTGCCAGCAGCTTAGTTGGAGCCTACGAGCAGTACTTC. Amino acids: CASSLVGAYEQYF. The full variable domain, its missing parts supplied by reference TRBV11-2 and TRBJ2-7, is EAGVAQSPRYKIIEKRQSVAFWCNPISGHATLYWYQQILGQGPKLLIQFQNNGVVDDSQLPKDRFSAERLKGVDSTLKIQPAKLEDSAVYLCASSLVGAYEQYFGPGTRLTVT.

V is TRBV13 and J is TRBJ1-1; D is unresolved. CDR1 and CDR2 (germline): PRHDT, FYEKMQ (reference sequence). The V end was cut by 5 bases, the J end by 1 base, with 14 bases between. This CDR3 is 15 amino acids long. CDR3: CASSKRPIENTEAFF. CDR3 nucleotides: TGTGCCAGCAGCAAGAGACCCATTGAGAACACTGAAGCTTTCTTT.

The chain employs TRBV6-6 and TRBJ2-5; D gene uncertain. The germline V and J ends were trimmed by 10 bases and 0 bases, with 6 bases remaining between them. The germline CDR1 and CDR2 sequences are MNHNY and SVGAGI (reference sequence). The CDR3 sequence is 11 residues long. CDR3 protein: CATADQETQYF. The CDR3 nucleotides read TGTGCCACCGCCGACCAAGAGACCCAGTACTTC.